A single sample is the source of the 3 T cell receptor beta chains below, sequenced in a study of blood T cell repertoires in COVID-19. The table came from immunoSEQ multiplex PCR; TCRdb's copy has only in-frame clones and leaves some out. Of 250,000 to 300,000 clones listed, under 90% are singletons. Sequencing was done on a sample of peripheral blood. Every receptor here comes from a woman aged 55 to 70 with active or convalescent COVID-19.

The rearrangement links TRBV9 to TRBJ1-5; perhaps TRBD1 as D (5 bases). This CDR3 contains 16 residues. Germline CDR1 and CDR2: SGDLS and YYNGEE. Trimming pared 0 bases from V and 2 bases from J, leaving 12 bases between. The CDR3 spells CASSVGGGTGNQPQHF. The CDR3 region has the DNA TGTGCCAGCAGCGTAGGAGGAGGGACGGGCAATCAGCCCCAGCATTTT.

The rearrangement links TRBV6-6 to TRBJ1-2, with 8 bases lining up with TRBD1. The CDR3 contains 17 residues. Germline CDR1 MNHNY, CDR2 SVGAGI (reference sequence). V lost 5 bases and J lost 7; bases outside the gene matches: 18. The CDR3, as DNA: TGTGCCAGCAGTCCTACCGGGACAGGAACTTTCCCCGGTGGCTACACCTTC. Protein sequence: CASSPTGTGTFPGGYTF.

The gene calls are TRBV7-9 and TRBJ1-2; D ambiguous. Germline CDR1 is SEHNR and CDR2 is FQNEAQ (reference sequence). CDR3 length equals 14 residues. V shed 2 bases and J shed 1 base, with 8 bases lying between them. The CDR3 loop is CASSLKPDNYGYTF. The CDR3 DNA sequence: TGTGCCAGCAGCTTAAAACCAGATAACTATGGCTACACCTTC.